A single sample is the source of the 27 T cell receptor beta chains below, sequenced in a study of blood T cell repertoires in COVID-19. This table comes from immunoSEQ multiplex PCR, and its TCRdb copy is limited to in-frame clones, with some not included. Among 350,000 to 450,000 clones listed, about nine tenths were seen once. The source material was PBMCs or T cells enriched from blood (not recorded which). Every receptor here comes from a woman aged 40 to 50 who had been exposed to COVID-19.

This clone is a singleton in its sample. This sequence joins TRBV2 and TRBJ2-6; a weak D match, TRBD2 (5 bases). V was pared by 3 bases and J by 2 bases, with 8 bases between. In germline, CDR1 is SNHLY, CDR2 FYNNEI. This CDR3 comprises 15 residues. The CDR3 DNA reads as TGTGCCAGCAGTGATTCGGGGACTGGGGCCAACGTCCTGACTTTC. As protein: CASSDSGTGANVLTF.

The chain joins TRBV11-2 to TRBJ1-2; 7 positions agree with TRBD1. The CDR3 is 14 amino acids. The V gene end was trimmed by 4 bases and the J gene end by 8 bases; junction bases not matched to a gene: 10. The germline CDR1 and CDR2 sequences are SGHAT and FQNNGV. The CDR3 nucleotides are TGTGCCAGCAGCTCTGACAGGGCTATTAAGGGCTACACCTTC. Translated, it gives CASSSDRAIKGYTF.

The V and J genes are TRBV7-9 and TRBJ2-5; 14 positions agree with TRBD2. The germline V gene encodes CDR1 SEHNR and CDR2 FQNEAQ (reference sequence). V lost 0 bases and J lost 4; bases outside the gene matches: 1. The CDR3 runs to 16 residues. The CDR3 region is CASSLATSGGGETQYF. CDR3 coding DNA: TGTGCCAGCAGCTTAGCGACTAGCGGGGGGGGAGAGACCCAGTACTTC.

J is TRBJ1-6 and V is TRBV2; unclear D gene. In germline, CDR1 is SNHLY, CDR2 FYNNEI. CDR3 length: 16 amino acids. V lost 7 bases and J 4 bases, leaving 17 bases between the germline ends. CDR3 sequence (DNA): TGTGCCAGCACCATAAGGAGGACGGAATATAATTCACCCCTCCACTTT. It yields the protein CASTIRRTEYNSPLHF.

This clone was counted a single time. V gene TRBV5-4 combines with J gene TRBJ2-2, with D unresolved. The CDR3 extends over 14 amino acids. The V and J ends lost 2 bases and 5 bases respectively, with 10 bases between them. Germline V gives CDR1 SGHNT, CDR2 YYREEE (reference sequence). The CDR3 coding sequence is TGTGCCAGCAGCTTCCTTCACGGGACCGGGGAGCTGTTTTTT. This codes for CASSFLHGTGELFF.

DNA of the CDR3: TGTGCCAGCAGCCCTGGCGGGAGGGGTAATGGAAACACCATATATTTT. Amino acids: CASSPGGRGNGNTIYF. The chain is built from TRBV3-1 (or the pseudogene TRBV3-2) and TRBJ1-3; D perhaps matches TRBD1 (5 bases). Trimming stripped 4 bases from V and 3 bases from J, with 16 bases between. Per germline, CDR1 LGHDT and CDR2 YNNKEL (reference sequence). The CDR3 totals 16 residues.

Here the CDR3 DNA reads TGTGCCAGCAGCTTGCATTCAGGGGAGAAGCTGTTTTTT. The encoded protein is CASSLHSGEKLFF. The chain is built from TRBV5-4 and TRBJ2-2, with D perhaps TRBD1 (6 bases). The CDR3 runs 13 residues. Trimming left V 1 base short and J 12 bases short, with 13 bases between. From germline, CDR1 is SGHNT and CDR2 YYREEE (reference sequence).

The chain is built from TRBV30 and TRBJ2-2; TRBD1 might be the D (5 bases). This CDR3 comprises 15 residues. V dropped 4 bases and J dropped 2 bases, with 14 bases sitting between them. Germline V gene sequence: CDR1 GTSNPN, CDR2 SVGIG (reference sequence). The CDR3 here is CAWTRAQGNTGELFF. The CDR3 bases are TGTGCCTGGACAAGGGCCCAGGGTAACACCGGGGAGCTGTTTTTT.

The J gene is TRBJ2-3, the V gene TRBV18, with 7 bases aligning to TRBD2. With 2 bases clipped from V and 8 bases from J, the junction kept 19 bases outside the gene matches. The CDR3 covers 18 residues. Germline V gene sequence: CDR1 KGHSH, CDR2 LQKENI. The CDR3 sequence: CASSPTPSARGSGGTQYF. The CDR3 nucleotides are TGTGCCAGCTCACCAACCCCTAGTGCAAGGGGTTCGGGGGGTACGCAGTATTTT.

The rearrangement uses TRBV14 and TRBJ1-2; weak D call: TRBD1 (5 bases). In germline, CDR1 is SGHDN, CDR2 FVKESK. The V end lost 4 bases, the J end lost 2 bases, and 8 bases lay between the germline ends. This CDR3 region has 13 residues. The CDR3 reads CASSPTVNYGYTF. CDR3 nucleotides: TGTGCCAGCAGCCCGACAGTCAACTATGGCTACACCTTC.

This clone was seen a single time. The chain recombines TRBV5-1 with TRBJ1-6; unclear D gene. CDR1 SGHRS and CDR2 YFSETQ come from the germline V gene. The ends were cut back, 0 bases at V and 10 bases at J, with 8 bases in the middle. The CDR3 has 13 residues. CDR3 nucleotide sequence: TGCGCCAGCAGCTTGGCCCGGGAGTCACCCCTCCACTTT. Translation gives CASSLARESPLHF.

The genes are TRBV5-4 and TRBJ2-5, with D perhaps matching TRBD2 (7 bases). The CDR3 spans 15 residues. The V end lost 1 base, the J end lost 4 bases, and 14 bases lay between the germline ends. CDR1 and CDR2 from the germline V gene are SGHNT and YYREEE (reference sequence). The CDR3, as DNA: TGTGCCAGCAGCTTGAGGGGGGGAGGGCTAGAGACCCAGTACTTC. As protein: CASSLRGGGLETQYF. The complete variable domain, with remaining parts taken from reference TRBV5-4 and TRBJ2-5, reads ETGVTQSPTHLIKTRGQQVTLRCSSQSGHNTVSWYQQALGQGPQFIFQYYREEENGRGNFPPRFSGLQFPNYSSELNVNALELDDSALYLCASSLRGGGLETQYFGPGTRLLVL.

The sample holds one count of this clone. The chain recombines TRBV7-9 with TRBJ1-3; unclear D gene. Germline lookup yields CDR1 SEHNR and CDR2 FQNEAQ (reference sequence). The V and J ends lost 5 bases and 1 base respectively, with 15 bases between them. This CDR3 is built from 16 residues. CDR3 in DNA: TGTGCCAGCAGCCCGAACCCGGTGTCTTCTGGAAACACCATATATTTT. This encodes CASSPNPVSSGNTIYF.

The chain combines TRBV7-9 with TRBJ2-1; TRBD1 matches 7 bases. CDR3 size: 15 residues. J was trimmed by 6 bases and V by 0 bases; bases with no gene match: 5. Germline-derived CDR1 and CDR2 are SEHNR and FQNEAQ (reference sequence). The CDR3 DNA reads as TGTGCCAGCAGCTTAGCGCTCGGGACAGTCAATGAGCAGTTCTTC. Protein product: CASSLALGTVNEQFF.

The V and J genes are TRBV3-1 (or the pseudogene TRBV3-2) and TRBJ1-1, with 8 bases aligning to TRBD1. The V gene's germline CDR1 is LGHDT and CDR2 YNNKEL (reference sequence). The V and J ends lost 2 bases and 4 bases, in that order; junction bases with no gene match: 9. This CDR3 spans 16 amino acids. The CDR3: CASSQSRQGYRTEAFF. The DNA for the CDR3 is TGTGCCAGCAGCCAATCGAGACAGGGGTACCGCACTGAAGCTTTCTTT.

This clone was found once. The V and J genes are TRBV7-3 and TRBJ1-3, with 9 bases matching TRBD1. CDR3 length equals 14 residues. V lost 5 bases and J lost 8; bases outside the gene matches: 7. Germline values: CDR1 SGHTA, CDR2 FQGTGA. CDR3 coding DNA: TGTGCCAGCAGCCCTACAGGGGGCGCCGACACCATATATTTT. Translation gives CASSPTGGADTIYF.

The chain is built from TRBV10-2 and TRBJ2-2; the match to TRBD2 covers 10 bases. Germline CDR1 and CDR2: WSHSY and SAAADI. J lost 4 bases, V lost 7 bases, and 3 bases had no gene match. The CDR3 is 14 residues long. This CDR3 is CASKAGGRTGELFF. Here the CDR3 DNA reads TGCGCCAGCAAAGCGGGGGGGCGCACCGGGGAGCTGTTTTTT.

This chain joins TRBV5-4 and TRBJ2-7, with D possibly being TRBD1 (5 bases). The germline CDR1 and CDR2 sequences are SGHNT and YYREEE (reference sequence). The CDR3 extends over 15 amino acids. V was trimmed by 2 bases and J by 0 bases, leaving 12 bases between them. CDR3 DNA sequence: TGTGCCAGCAGCTTTGGGTACGACAGCTCCTACGAGCAGTACTTC. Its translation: CASSFGYDSSYEQYF.

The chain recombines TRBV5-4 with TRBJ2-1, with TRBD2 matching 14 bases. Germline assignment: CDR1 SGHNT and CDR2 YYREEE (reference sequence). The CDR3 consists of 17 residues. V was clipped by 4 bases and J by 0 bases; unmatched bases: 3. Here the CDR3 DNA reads TGTGCCAGCAGCGCCGGGACTAGCGGGAGCTCCTACAATGAGCAGTTCTTC. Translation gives CASSAGTSGSSYNEQFF.

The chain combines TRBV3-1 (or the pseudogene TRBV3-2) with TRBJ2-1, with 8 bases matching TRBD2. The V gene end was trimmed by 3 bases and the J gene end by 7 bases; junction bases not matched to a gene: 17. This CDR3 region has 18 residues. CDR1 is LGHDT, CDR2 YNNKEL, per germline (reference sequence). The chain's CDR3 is CASSHSQGLGGAENEQFF. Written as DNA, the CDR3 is TGTGCCAGCAGCCACTCTCAGGGACTAGGGGGTGCAGAGAATGAGCAGTTCTTC.

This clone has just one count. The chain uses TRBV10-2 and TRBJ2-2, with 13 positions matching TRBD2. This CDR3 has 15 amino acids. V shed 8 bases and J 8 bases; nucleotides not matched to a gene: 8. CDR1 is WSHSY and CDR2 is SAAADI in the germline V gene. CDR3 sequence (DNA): TGCGCCAGCTCCCCCGGGACTAGCGGGATTGGGGAGCTGTTTTTT. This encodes CASSPGTSGIGELFF.

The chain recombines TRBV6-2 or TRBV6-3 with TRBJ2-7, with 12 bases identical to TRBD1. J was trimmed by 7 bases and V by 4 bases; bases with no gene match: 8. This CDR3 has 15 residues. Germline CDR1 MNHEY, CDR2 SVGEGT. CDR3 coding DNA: TGTGCCAGCAGTTTCCCGGGACAGGGGGCGAGGGAGCAGTACTTC. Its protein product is CASSFPGQGAREQYF.

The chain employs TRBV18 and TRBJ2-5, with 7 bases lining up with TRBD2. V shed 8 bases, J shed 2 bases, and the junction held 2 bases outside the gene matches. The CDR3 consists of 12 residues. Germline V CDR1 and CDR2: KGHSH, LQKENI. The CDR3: CASAGRQETQYF. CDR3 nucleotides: TGTGCCAGCGCCGGGAGGCAAGAGACCCAGTACTTC.

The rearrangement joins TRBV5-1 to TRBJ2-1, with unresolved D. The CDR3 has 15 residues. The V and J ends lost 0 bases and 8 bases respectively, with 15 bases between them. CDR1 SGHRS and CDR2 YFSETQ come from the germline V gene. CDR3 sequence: CASSLAGVGVYEQFF. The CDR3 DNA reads TGCGCCAGCAGCTTGGCCGGAGTAGGTGTCTATGAGCAGTTCTTC.

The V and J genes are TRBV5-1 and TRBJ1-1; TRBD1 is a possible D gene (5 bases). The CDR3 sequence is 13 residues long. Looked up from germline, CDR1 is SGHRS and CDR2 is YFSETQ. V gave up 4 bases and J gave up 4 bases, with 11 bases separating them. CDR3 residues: CASSQGRGTEAFF. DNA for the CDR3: TGCGCCAGCAGCCAAGGGAGGGGCACTGAAGCTTTCTTT.

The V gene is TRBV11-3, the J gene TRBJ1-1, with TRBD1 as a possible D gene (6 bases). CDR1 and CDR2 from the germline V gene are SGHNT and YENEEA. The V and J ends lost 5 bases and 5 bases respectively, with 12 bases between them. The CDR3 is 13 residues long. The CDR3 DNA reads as TGTGCCAGCAGCCTAAGCACAGGGACTGAAGCTTTCTTT. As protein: CASSLSTGTEAFF.

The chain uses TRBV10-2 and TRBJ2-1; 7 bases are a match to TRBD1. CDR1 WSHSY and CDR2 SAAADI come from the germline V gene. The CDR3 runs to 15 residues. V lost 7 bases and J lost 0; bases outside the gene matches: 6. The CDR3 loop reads CASTPGQSSYNEQFF. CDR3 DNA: TGCGCCAGCACTCCGGGACAGAGCTCCTACAATGAGCAGTTCTTC.